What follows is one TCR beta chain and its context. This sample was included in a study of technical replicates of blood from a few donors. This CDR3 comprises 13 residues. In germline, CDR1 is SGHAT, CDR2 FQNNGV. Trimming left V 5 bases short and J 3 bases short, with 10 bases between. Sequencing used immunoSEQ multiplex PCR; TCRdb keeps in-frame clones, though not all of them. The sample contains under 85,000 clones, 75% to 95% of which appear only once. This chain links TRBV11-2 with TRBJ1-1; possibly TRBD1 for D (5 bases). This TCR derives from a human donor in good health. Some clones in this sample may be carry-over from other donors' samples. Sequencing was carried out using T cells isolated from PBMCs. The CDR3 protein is CASSDTGHTEAFF. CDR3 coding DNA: TGTGCCAGCAGCGACACAGGACACACTGAAGCTTTCTTT.